The rows below give T cell receptor beta chains drawn from one sample of a study of CD4+ T cells in melanoma. Sequencing was performed with immunoSEQ multiplex PCR; in TCRdb, only in-frame clones are kept and a portion is missing. The profile shows roughly 140,000 clones, 85% to 95% of them singletons. These receptors were obtained from a human donor with melanoma. The CDR3 runs from the conserved cysteine through the conserved F or W. The D gene is left open where the match is weak. Size is stated for part of the rows, as once, few or many counts, or as a class when the clone is expanded.

TRBJ1-1 NA 13 NA TRBV5-1 CASSSLFNTEAFF TGCGCCAGCAGCTCCCTCTTTAACACTGAAGCTTTCTTT
TRBJ2-1 NA 15 TRBD2 TRBV5-4 CASNPTSGRTNEQFF TGTGCCAGCAATCCGACTAGCGGGAGAACCAATGAGCAGTTCTTC
TRBJ2-3 NA 15 TRBD2 TRBV5-6 CASSGAGGQTDTQYF TGTGCCAGCAGCGGAGCGGGGGGACAGACAGATACGCAGTATTTT
TRBJ2-5 once 16 TRBD2 TRBV30 CAWVRTSGRWGETQYF TGTGCCTGGGTCCGGACTAGCGGCCGGTGGGGCGAGACCCAGTACTTC
TRBJ2-3 NA 14 TRBD2 TRBV6-6 CASSFSGLEDTQYF TGTGCCAGCAGTTTTAGCGGGCTGGAAGATACGCAGTATTTT
TRBJ2-1 NA 14 TRBD2 TRBV19 CASSTSGGINEQFF TGTGCCAGTAGTACGAGCGGGGGGATCAATGAGCAGTTCTTC
TRBJ2-1 NA 14 NA TRBV5-1 CASRPGPTSPEQFF TGCGCCAGCAGGCCGGGACCGACTTCGCCTGAGCAGTTCTTC
TRBJ2-1 NA 14 TRBD2 TRBV2 CASRRGGPYNEQFF TGTGCCAGCAGGCGGGGGGGCCCCTACAATGAGCAGTTCTTC
TRBJ1-3 NA 14 NA TRBV7-8 CASSLVGLGNTIYF TGTGCCAGCAGCTTAGTGGGGCTCGGAAACACCATATATTTT
TRBJ2-1 NA 15 NA TRBV5-6 CASSPGDMGTNEQFF TGTGCCAGCAGCCCGGGTGACATGGGGACGAATGAGCAGTTCTTC
TRBJ1-5 NA 17 TRBD1 TRBV19 CASSMGISTGGLRAQHF TGTGCCAGTAGTATGGGTATTAGTACAGGGGGGCTAAGAGCCCAGCATTTT
TRBJ1-1 NA 13 NA TRBV6-6 CASSSTGPTEAFF TGTGCCAGCAGTTCGACAGGTCCCACTGAAGCTTTCTTT
TRBJ2-5 NA 15 NA TRBV5-1 CASSFGRGPQETQYF TGCGCCAGCAGCTTCGGACGGGGGCCTCAAGAGACCCAGTACTTC
TRBJ1-5 NA 14 NA TRBV2 CASRSSLDNQPQHF TGTGCCAGCAGATCTTCACTCGATAATCAGCCCCAGCATTTT
TRBJ1-1 NA 13 NA TRBV10-2 CAREQGKNTEAFF TGCGCCAGGGAACAGGGAAAGAACACTGAAGCTTTCTTT
TRBJ2-7 NA 14 TRBD2 TRBV5-1 CASSVLAGNLEQYF TGCGCCAGCAGCGTGCTAGCGGGGAACCTCGAGCAGTACTTC
TRBJ2-7 NA 14 NA TRBV7-9 CASSLDRGGYEQYF TGTGCCAGCAGCTTAGACAGGGGGGGCTACGAGCAGTACTTC
TRBJ1-4 NA 14 NA TRBV10-2 CASSPAATNEKLFF TGCGCCAGCAGCCCAGCGGCAACTAATGAAAAACTGTTTTTT
TRBJ1-6 NA 13 NA TRBV7-3 CASSLYMRQPLHF TGTGCCAGCAGCCTCTACATGCGCCAACCCCTCCACTTT
TRBJ1-6 NA 15 NA TRBV6-5 CASSYDGRANSPLHF TGTGCCAGCAGTTACGATGGCAGGGCCAATTCACCCCTCCACTTT
TRBJ2-3 NA 15 TRBD1 TRBV5-1 CASSLGGQGPDTQYF TGCGCCAGCAGCTTGGGTGGACAGGGTCCAGATACGCAGTATTTT
TRBJ1-6 NA 14 NA TRBV6-1 CASSDLQTLSPLHF TGTGCCAGCAGTGATCTCCAGACGCTTTCACCCCTCCACTTT
TRBJ1-4 once 15 NA TRBV7-2 CASSLAGGRREKLFF TGTGCCAGCAGCTTAGCGGGGGGGAGACGTGAAAAACTGTTTTTT